This T cell receptor beta chain is from a study of vaccination and CD4 T cells after COVID-19. Study as a whole: The cells were exposed to overlapping spike peptides originating from SARS-CoV-2, HCoV-NL63, HCoV-OC43 and HCoV-229E for stimulation.

From germline, CDR1 is KGHDR and CDR2 SFDVKD. With V trimmed by 4 bases and J by 6 bases, 9 bases remained unmatched. The CDR3 is made up of 16 amino acids. Study outcomes and limitations: 304 of 307 vaccine-specific clones from convalescent patients were spike mono-reactive. The appearance of a median roughly 89% of reactive clones in convalescent patients occurred only post-vaccination.

Scientists ran DNA taken from cultured CD4+ T cells through the Oncomine TCR Beta short-read assay for sequencing. In TCRdb, the PCR reads were re-called with MiXCR into one record per CDR3 protein. The sample has 23,000 or so distinct CDR3 sequences, roughly two thirds seen once. As regards this clonotype: Its target is not known.

This sample's treatment: approximately nine-day PBMC culture with coronavirus spike peptide pools or control peptides (ViraFEST assay). This sequence was found in a human donor who received a COVID-19 vaccine. The chain is built from TRBV24-1 and TRBJ2-1; TRBD1 matches at 9 bases. The material sequenced was CD4+ T cells from blood, cultured in vitro, taken after SARS-CoV-2 vaccination. The CDR3 region has the DNA TGTGCCACCAGTGAGGGGGGACAGGGTAGGTCCAATGAGCAGTTCTTC. Translated, it gives CATSEGGQGRSNEQFF.